This TCR beta chain stems from a study of vaccination and CD4 T cells after COVID-19. The wider study: Cells were stimulated with overlapping spike peptides from SARS-CoV-2, HCoV-NL63, HCoV-OC43 and HCoV-229E.

On this clonotype: Its target is not known.

Treatment meaning: roughly 10-day PBMC culture with coronavirus spike peptide pools or control peptides (ViraFEST assay). Researchers collected the unexposed donor's CD4+ T cells before the COVID-19 pandemic (2011-2018). The Oncomine TCR Beta short-read assay sequenced DNA from cultured CD4+ T cells. TCRdb re-called the PCR reads with MiXCR, one entry per CDR3 protein. In the table there are approximately 8,000 distinct CDR3 sequences, 50% of which are singletons. Trimming shortened V by 0 bases and J by 6 bases, and 21 bases separated the two germline ends. CDR1 and CDR2 from the germline V gene are MNHEY and SMNVEV (reference sequence). This CDR3 comprises 17 residues.

Material: CD4+ T cells from blood, cultured in vitro. The clonotype was recovered from a human donor in good health. V and J are TRBV27 and TRBJ2-7; D might be TRBD1 or TRBD2, each matching 5 bases. The CDR3, as DNA: TGTGCCAGCAGTTTATCACCCGGGACCTTGAAACGGGCCGAGCAGTACTTC. Translated: CASSLSPGTLKRAEQYF.